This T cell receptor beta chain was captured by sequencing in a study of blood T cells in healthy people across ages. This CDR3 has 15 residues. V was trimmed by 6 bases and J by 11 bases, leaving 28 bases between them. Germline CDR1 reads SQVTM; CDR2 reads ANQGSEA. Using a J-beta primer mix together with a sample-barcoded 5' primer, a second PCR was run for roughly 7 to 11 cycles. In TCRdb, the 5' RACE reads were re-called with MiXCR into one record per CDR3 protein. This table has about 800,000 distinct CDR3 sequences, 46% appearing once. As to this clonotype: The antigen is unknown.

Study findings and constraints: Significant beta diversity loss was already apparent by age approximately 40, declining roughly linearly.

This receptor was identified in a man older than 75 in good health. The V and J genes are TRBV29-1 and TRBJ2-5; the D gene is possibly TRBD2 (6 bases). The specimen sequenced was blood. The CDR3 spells CSVKLALFSYNEQYF. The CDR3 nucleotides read TGCAGCGTCAAGCTAGCGCTTTTCTCCTACAATGAGCAGTACTTC.